Following are 15 T cell receptor beta chains from one sample sequenced in a study of PD-L1 blockade in urothelial cancer. The time point was: peripheral blood 6 weeks after treatment start. Clones were sequenced by immunoSEQ multiplex PCR, and TCRdb holds only the in-frame ones, with some missing. The repertoire has around 38,000 clones, 65% to 90% of them found once; the top ten carry roughly 24%. This material consisted of PBMCs, taken around atezolizumab (anti-PD-L1) treatment. These receptors originate from a man in his fifties or sixties with urothelial cancer.

The V gene is TRBV5-4, the J gene TRBJ1-3; the match to TRBD1 covers 8 bases. Per the germline V gene, CDR1 is SGHNT and CDR2 is YYREEE (reference sequence). The CDR3 runs 17 residues. The J segment lost 4 bases and the V segment lost 0 bases, leaving 9 bases of the junction unmatched. CDR3 amino acids: CASSLETRGQAGNTIYF. In nucleotides, the CDR3 is TGTGCCAGCAGCTTGGAGACCAGGGGGCAGGCAGGAAACACCATATATTTT. The whole variable domain, remainder taken from reference TRBV5-4 and TRBJ1-3, is ETGVTQSPTHLIKTRGQQVTLRCSSQSGHNTVSWYQQALGQGPQFIFQYYREEENGRGNFPPRFSGLQFPNYSSELNVNALELDDSALYLCASSLETRGQAGNTIYFGEGSWLTVV.

This chain uses TRBV5-5 with TRBJ2-1; 9 nucleotides match TRBD1. Germline V lookup: CDR1 SGHKS, CDR2 YYEKEE (reference sequence). CDR3 length: 16 amino acids. The V segment lost 0 bases and the J segment 7 bases; nucleotides outside the gene matches: 8. CDR3 sequence: CASSLGPGTGKNEQFF. The DNA for the CDR3 is TGTGCCAGCAGCTTGGGGCCCGGGACAGGGAAGAATGAGCAGTTCTTC.

This clone was counted a few times. The chain employs TRBV30 and TRBJ2-2, with 15 bases lining up with TRBD2. From germline, CDR1 is GTSNPN and CDR2 SVGIG (reference sequence). The length of the CDR3 is 18 residues. Trimming removed 2 bases from V and 7 bases from J; junction bases left unmatched: 11. CDR3 bases: TGTGCCTGGAGTTCTTTATCGGGACTAGCGGGAGGAGTCGGGGAGCTGTTTTTT. Amino acids: CAWSSLSGLAGGVGELFF.

The chain uses TRBV5-1 and TRBJ2-3, with TRBD2 as a possible D gene (5 bases). V was clipped by 4 bases and J by 0 bases, with 15 bases between them. Germline CDR1 and CDR2: SGHRS and YFSETQ. The CDR3 length is 16 residues. CDR3 sequence (DNA): TGCGCCAGCAGCCCCGATGAGAGGAGGAGCACAGATACGCAGTATTTT. It is translated as CASSPDERRSTDTQYF.

This clone has only a few counts. The rearrangement joins TRBV19 to TRBJ1-2; 9 nucleotides line up with TRBD1. Per the germline V gene, CDR1 is LNHDA and CDR2 is SQIVND (reference sequence). V gave up 6 bases and J gave up 4 bases; unmatched junction bases: 6. The CDR3 is made up of 14 amino acids. The CDR3 is CASSRRDRAYGYTF. The CDR3 DNA follows: TGTGCCAGTAGCCGACGGGACAGGGCCTATGGCTACACCTTC.

The V call is TRBV5-1, the J call TRBJ1-2; TRBD1 is a possible D gene (6 bases). Germline V lookup: CDR1 SGHRS, CDR2 YFSETQ. Between the trimmed V and J ends, which lost 0 bases and 4 bases, there was a span of 19 bases. The CDR3 extends over 17 amino acids. The CDR3 reads CASSLGGGHEDFYGYTF. The CDR3 DNA follows: TGCGCCAGCAGCTTGGGGGGGGGACACGAAGATTTCTATGGCTACACCTTC.

This clone turned up a few times. The chain joins TRBV4-2 to TRBJ1-1; 9 bases agree with TRBD1. J lost 0 bases, V lost 4 bases, and 6 bases had no gene match. Germline lookup yields CDR1 LGHNA and CDR2 YNFKEQ. This CDR3 is 16 amino acids long. The CDR3 spells CASSLGTGSLNTEAFF. The CDR3 bases are TGTGCCAGCAGCCTCGGGACAGGGAGTTTGAACACTGAAGCTTTCTTT.

This clone was seen only a few times. V gene TRBV7-2 combines with J gene TRBJ1-1, with 8 bases lining up with TRBD1. The germline CDR1 and CDR2 sequences are SGHTA and FQGNSA. The CDR3 has 15 residues. J lost 1 base, V lost 6 bases, and 7 bases had no gene match. The CDR3 DNA is TGTGCCAGCAGAACTACAGGGGGAGGGAACACTGAAGCTTTCTTT. The encoded protein is CASRTTGGGNTEAFF.

The chain employs TRBV7-9 and TRBJ2-2; 7 bases are shared with TRBD1. The CDR3 spans 16 residues. CDR1 and CDR2 from the germline V gene are SEHNR and FQNEAQ (reference sequence). J gave up 5 bases and V 1 base, and 7 bases lay outside the gene matches. CDR3 in amino acids: CASSLVAGGGTGELFF. The CDR3 region has the DNA TGTGCCAGCAGCTTAGTGGCAGGGGGTGGAACCGGGGAGCTGTTTTTT.

J is TRBJ2-3 and V is TRBV2, with 7 positions matching TRBD1. V lost 10 bases, J lost 2 bases, and 6 bases stayed unmatched. The CDR3 is 13 residues long. CDR1 and CDR2 (germline): SNHLY, FYNNEI. CDR3 in amino acids: CATKDRATDTQYF. CDR3 DNA: TGTGCCACCAAAGACAGGGCCACAGATACGCAGTATTTT.

This chain connects TRBV6-5 to TRBJ1-1, with TRBD1 as a possible D gene (6 bases). Trimming removed 6 bases at V and 4 bases at J, with 12 bases between. Per germline, CDR1 MNHEY and CDR2 SVGAGI. CDR3 length: 13 amino acids. DNA for the CDR3: TGTGCCAGCAGCGACAGGCCTTCCACTGAAGCTTTCTTT. Translating gives CASSDRPSTEAFF.

This clone was seen more than once but under ten times. The chain links TRBV2 to TRBJ1-3; tentative D call: TRBD1 (5 bases). V lost 0 bases to trimming and J lost 0 bases, with 15 bases between them. CDR1 SNHLY and CDR2 FYNNEI come from the germline V gene. The CDR3 loop spans 18 amino acids. DNA for the CDR3: TGTGCCAGCAGTGAAGCGCTTCCACAGGCTGCCTCTGGAAACACCATATATTTT. Protein product: CASSEALPQAASGNTIYF.

This sequence joins TRBV27 and TRBJ2-7; 9 nucleotides align to TRBD1. The V gene end was trimmed by 4 bases and the J gene end by 3 bases; junction bases not matched to a gene: 4. The germline V gene encodes CDR1 MNHEY and CDR2 SMNVEV (reference sequence). This CDR3 has 14 amino acids. CDR3 nucleotide sequence: TGTGCCAGCAGTTCCTGGACAGGGGACTACGAGCAGTACTTC. Translated, it gives CASSSWTGDYEQYF.

The chain links TRBV4-3 to TRBJ1-5; D not certain. Germline CDR1 and CDR2: LGHNA and YSLEER. Deletions cut 2 bases from V and 0 bases from J, with 8 bases between. The CDR3 totals 15 residues. The DNA for the CDR3 is TGCGCCAGCAGCCAACAACACGCTAGCAATCAGCCCCAGCATTTT. It yields the protein CASSQQHASNQPQHF.

This rearrangement joins TRBV11-2 to TRBJ2-1; D gene ambiguous. The CDR3 is 11 amino acids. The germline V gene encodes CDR1 SGHAT and CDR2 FQNNGV. V gave up 5 bases and J gave up 8 bases, with 7 bases separating them. The CDR3 DNA sequence: TGTGCCAGCAGCCCCTTAGATGAGCAGTTCTTC. It encodes CASSPLDEQFF.